This T cell receptor (beta chain) was captured in a study of early T cells in non-severe SARS-CoV-2 infection. Turning to the study itself: The chains were unpaired, and the sequenced material was bulk RNA from unsorted whole blood.

Individual cDNA molecules each received unique molecular identifiers attached to them. TCRdb processed the 5' RACE reads anew with MiXCR; each CDR3 protein has one entry. The table lists tens of thousands of distinct CDR3 sequences, roughly 3.9% of them singletons, with more than 8% in the top ten. Overall study results and limits: Anti-spike CD8 specificities were favored by VDJdb matching, whose results missed private and CD4 specificities.

This clonotype was picked up many times. Its cognate antigen is unknown. This TCR derives from an adult who was a healthcare worker with PCR-confirmed SARS-CoV-2 infection or an uninfected control (not recorded which). Sequenced sample: whole blood.

The CDR3 loop is CASSLTATNEKLFF. The CDR3 nucleotides are TGTGCCAGCAGCCTTACCGCAACTAATGAAAAACTGTTTTTT. V is TRBV12-3 or TRBV12-4 and J is TRBJ1-4; D gene unclear. The CDR3 has 14 amino acids. V gave up 6 bases and J gave up 0 bases, with 8 bases separating them.